This TCR beta chain was recovered during a study of shared clonotypes between healthy human individuals. Trimming pared 6 bases from V and 5 bases from J, leaving 17 bases between. Germline CDR1 is MNHEY and CDR2 is SMNVEV (reference sequence). The CDR3 covers 15 residues. Sorted-subset replicate PCR reactions contained roughly 190 ng DNA, corresponding to some 30,000 T cell genomes. Original data processing: Quality scores were absent from the junction-only immunoSEQ sequences, so filtering differed. This table comes from immunoSEQ multiplex PCR, and its TCRdb copy is limited to in-frame clones, with some not included. V and J calls plus clone size are reproduced from that table; the DNA served to infer D and trimming. The table shows some 1.5 million clones, with approximately 96% occurring only once.

Material for sequencing was naive CD4+ T cells sorted from blood. Documented subset: CD45RA+ positively selected. This TCR was recovered from a man younger than 40 in good health. The chain uses TRBV27 and TRBJ1-5; tentatively, D is TRBD1 (6 bases). The CDR3 region is CASRINRVGDQPQHF. The CDR3 DNA reads as TGTGCCAGCAGAATTAACAGGGTAGGGGATCAGCCCCAGCATTTT.